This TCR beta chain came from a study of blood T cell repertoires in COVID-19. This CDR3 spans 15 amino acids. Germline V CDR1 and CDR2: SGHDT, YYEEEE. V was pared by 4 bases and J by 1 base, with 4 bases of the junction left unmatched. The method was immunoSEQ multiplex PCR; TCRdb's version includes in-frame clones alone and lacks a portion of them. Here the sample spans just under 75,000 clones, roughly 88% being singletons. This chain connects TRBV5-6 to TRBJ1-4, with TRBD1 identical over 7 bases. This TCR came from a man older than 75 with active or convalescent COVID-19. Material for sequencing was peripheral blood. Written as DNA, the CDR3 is TGTGCCAGCAGCAACACAGGGGAAACTAATGAAAAACTGTTTTTT. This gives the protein CASSNTGETNEKLFF.